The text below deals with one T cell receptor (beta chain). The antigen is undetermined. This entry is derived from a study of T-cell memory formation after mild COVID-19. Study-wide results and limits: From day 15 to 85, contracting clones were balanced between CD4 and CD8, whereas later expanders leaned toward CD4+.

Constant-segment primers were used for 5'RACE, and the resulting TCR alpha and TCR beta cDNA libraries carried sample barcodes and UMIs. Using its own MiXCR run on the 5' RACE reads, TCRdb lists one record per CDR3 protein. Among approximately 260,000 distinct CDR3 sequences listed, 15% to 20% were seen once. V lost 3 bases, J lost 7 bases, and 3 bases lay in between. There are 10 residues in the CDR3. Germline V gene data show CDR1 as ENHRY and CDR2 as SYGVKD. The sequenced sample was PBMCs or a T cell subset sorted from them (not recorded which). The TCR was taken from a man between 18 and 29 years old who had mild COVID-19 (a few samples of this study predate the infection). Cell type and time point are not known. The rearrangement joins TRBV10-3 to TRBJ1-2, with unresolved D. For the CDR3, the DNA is TGTGCCATCAGTGATTTTGGCTACACCTTC. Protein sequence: CAISDFGYTF.